This T cell receptor beta chain was profiled in a study of T-cell reconstitution after alpha-beta-depleted transplantation in children. The germline V gene encodes CDR1 MNHEY and CDR2 SVGAGI. V was trimmed by 6 bases and J by 1 base, leaving 9 bases between them. The CDR3 is made up of 13 amino acids. This clonotype was recorded many times. Antigen unknown. Library preparation (for TCRbeta) was performed with unique molecular identifiers. TCRdb itself ran the PCR reads through MiXCR, one entry per CDR3 protein. The profile shows 400,000 to 550,000 distinct CDR3 sequences, roughly a tenth of them singletons. Regarding the study as a whole: After transplant, at about two months, alpha-beta T cells were reportedly derived from several hundred expanded graft clones. A year post-transplant, T-cell counts and diversity derived mostly from newly produced T cells.

Material: PBMCs, obtained before TCRalphabeta/CD19-depleted stem cell transplant. The chain joins TRBV6-5 to TRBJ1-1; the D is unclear. The clonotype was recovered from a child aged 2-15 years with inherited bone marrow failure, due to receive a stem cell transplant. CDR3 sequence: CASSYRRNTEAFF. CDR3 nucleotide sequence: TGTGCCAGCAGCTACAGACGGAACACTGAAGCTTTCTTT.